This is a list of T cell receptor beta chains from one sample in a study of T cell responses to AZD1222 COVID-19 vaccine. Sequencing used immunoSEQ multiplex PCR; TCRdb keeps in-frame clones, though not all of them. The profile covers roughly 100,000 clones, with roughly 90% appearing a single time and around 2.5% taken by the ten largest. Sequencing was performed on peripheral blood, taken on day 0 of AZD1222 vaccination. These receptor sequences come from an adult in good health. The CDR3 runs from the conserved cysteine through the conserved F or W. The D gene is left open where the match is weak. Clone size appears in some rows only: once, few, many, or a class for an expanded clone.

v_gene	j_gene	d_gene	abundance	CDR3nt	CDR3aa
TRBV4-3	TRBJ2-1	.	.	TGCGCCAGCAGCCAAGATCAGGGCAGGGATGAGCAGTTCTTC	CASSQDQGRDEQFF
TRBV15	TRBJ2-7	.	.	TGTGCCACCAGCAGAACAGGACAGTCCTCGGTCTCCTACGAGCAGTACTTC	CATSRTGQSSVSYEQYF
TRBV19	TRBJ1-5	.	.	TGTGCCAGTAGTATAGCCGAGGCGTGGAACAGCAATCAGCCCCAGCATTTT	CASSIAEAWNSNQPQHF
TRBV4-1	TRBJ2-3	TRBD2	.	TGCGCCAGCAGCCCAAGAGGACTAGCGGGTTTTAGAGATACGCAGTATTTT	CASSPRGLAGFRDTQYF
TRBV19	TRBJ1-5	TRBD1	.	TGTGCCAGTAGTAAGGGACAGCAAATCCTTAATCAGCCCCAGCATTTT	CASSKGQQILNQPQHF
TRBV5-1	TRBJ2-7	TRBD2	few	TGCGCCAGCAGCATAGCGGGAGGTGGTTACGAGCAGTACTTC	CASSIAGGGYEQYF
TRBV19	TRBJ2-2	TRBD1	.	TGTGCCAGTAGTATTGGTTTTTCGACAGGGGAACCCGGGGAGCTGTTTTTT	CASSIGFSTGEPGELFF
TRBV5-1	TRBJ1-1	.	.	TGCGCCAGCAGGGGTTGGGGAGCAAAGAACACTGAAGCTTTCTTT	CASRGWGAKNTEAFF
TRBV2	TRBJ2-3	.	.	TGTGCCAGCAGGAAGAACCGGTTTACTAGCACAGATACGCAGTATTTT	CASRKNRFTSTDTQYF
TRBV20-1	TRBJ1-2	.	few	TGCAGTGCTGGGGGCCCCGTCTACACCTTC	CSAGGPVYTF
TRBV28	TRBJ1-4	.	few	TGTGCCAGCAGTTTATCTGGGGGCGGGGGAAATGAAAAACTGTTTTTT	CASSLSGGGGNEKLFF
TRBV10-2	TRBJ2-1	TRBD2	.	TGCGCCAGCAGTGGAACCCCCCCCGTGGTAGCGGGGGGTCGATCTGTCTCCTACAATGAGCAGTTCTTC	CASSGTPPVVAGGRSVSYNEQFF
TRBV29-1	TRBJ2-1	.	.	TGCAGCGCCACGCTGTCCTACAATGAGCAGTTCTTC	CSATLSYNEQFF
TRBV29-1	TRBJ1-3	.	.	TGCAGCGTTGTTGTGAGCTCTGGAAACACCATATATTTT	CSVVVSSGNTIYF
TRBV2	TRBJ1-5	.	.	TGTGCCAGCAGTGAATTCCTTTCAGGTCTAGATCAGCCCCAGCATTTT	CASSEFLSGLDQPQHF
TRBV11-3	TRBJ1-1	.	.	TGTGCCAGCAGCTTACGCTCAGAGGGGCGGACTGAAGCTTTCTTT	CASSLRSEGRTEAFF